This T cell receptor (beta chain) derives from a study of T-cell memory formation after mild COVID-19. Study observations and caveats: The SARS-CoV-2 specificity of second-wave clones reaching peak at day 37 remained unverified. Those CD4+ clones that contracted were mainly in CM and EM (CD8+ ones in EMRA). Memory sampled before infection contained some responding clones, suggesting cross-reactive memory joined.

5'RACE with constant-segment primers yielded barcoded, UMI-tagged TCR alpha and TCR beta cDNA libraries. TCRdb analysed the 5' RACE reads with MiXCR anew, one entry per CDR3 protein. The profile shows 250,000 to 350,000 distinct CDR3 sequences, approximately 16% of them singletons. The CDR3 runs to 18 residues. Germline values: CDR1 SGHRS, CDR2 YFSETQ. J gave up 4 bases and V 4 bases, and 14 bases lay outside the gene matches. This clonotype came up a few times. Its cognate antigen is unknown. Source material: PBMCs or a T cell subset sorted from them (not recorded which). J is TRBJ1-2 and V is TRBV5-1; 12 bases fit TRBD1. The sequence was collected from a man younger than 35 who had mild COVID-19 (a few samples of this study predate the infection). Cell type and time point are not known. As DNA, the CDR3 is TGCGCCAGCAGCCTAACCGGGACAGGGGGCAGAAGTAGCTATGGCTACACCTTC. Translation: CASSLTGTGGRSSYGYTF.